This TCR beta chain was identified during a study of patients and donors after allogeneic stem cell transplantation. TCRdb re-called the RT-PCR reads with MiXCR, one entry per CDR3 protein. The data hold under 200,000 distinct CDR3 sequences, with approximately 30% observed a single time. V was shortened by 3 bases and J by 3 bases, with 23 bases between the two germline ends. The CDR3 has 18 residues. Sequenced input: blood, either unsorted or a sorted T cell fraction (not recorded which). The sequence was obtained from a human donor who was either an allogeneic HSCT recipient or a stem cell or donor lymphocyte infusion donor (not recorded which). It is not recorded whose cells these are; they may come from a transplant donor. The genes are TRBV12-3 or TRBV12-4 and TRBJ1-1; D perhaps matches TRBD1 (5 bases). The CDR3 spells CASSFKALGGEGDTEAFF. The CDR3 region has the DNA TGTGCCAGCAGTTTTAAAGCTTTAGGAGGGGAAGGGGACACTGAAGCTTTCTTT.